Below are 23 T cell receptor beta chains sequenced from a single sample in a study of CD8+ T cells in alopecia areata. As for treatment: oral pan-JAK inhibitor, 5-10 mg twice daily. As the sequencing template, cDNA was produced by extracting RNA and reverse transcribing it. Assay: immunoSEQ multiplex PCR; the TCRdb copy retains only in-frame clones and omits some. The sample yields about 250,000 clones, 60% seen once. The sequenced sample was CD4+ T cells sorted from blood, obtained at week 52, from a patient treated with tofacitinib. These receptors were collected from a human donor with alopecia areata.

The gene calls are TRBV13 and TRBJ1-2; 8 bases align to TRBD1. Germline values: CDR1 PRHDT, CDR2 FYEKMQ (reference sequence). This CDR3 region has 15 residues. After removal of 6 bases from V and 4 bases from J, the junction contained 10 bases not matched to a gene. The CDR3 loop reads CASRSDRVGIYGYTF. CDR3 bases: TGTGCCAGCAGATCGGACAGGGTAGGGATCTATGGCTACACCTTC.

V is TRBV6-5 and J is TRBJ2-5; the match to TRBD2 covers 11 bases. From germline, CDR1 is MNHEY and CDR2 SVGAGI. Unmatched junction bases numbered 4, after V lost 4 bases and J lost 6 bases. This CDR3 has 14 residues. The CDR3 DNA follows: TGTGCCAGCAGTTTAGCGGGGGGGCTCAAGACCCAGTACTTC. Translation gives CASSLAGGLKTQYF.

CDR3 protein: CASSRGQRNQPQHF. CDR3 coding DNA: TGTGCCAGCAGCCGTGGACAGCGCAATCAGCCCCAGCATTTT. The chain has TRBV7-2 and TRBJ1-5; D perhaps matches TRBD1 (6 bases). This CDR3 has 14 residues. Germline CDR1 is SGHTA and CDR2 is FQGNSA. Trimming stripped 5 bases from V and 2 bases from J, with 10 bases between. Combining the CDR3 with reference TRBV7-2 and TRBJ1-5 gives the whole variable domain GAGVSQSPSNKVTEKGKDVELRCDPISGHTALYWYRQSLGQGLEFLIYFQGNSAPDKSGLPSDRFSAERTGGSVSTLTIQRTQQEDSAVYLCASSRGQRNQPQHFGDGTRLSIL.

This clone occurred a few times. The chain joins TRBV5-1 to TRBJ1-1, with D unresolved. V lost 4 bases to trimming and J lost 0 bases, with 10 bases between them. The germline CDR1 and CDR2 sequences are SGHRS and YFSETQ. The CDR3 extends over 14 amino acids. The CDR3 sequence is CASSPAGMNTEAFF. The DNA of the CDR3 is TGCGCCAGCAGCCCGGCCGGCATGAACACTGAAGCTTTCTTT.

The chain carries TRBV15 and TRBJ1-6, with a weak D call TRBD1 (5 bases). CDR1 LNHNV and CDR2 YYDKDF come from the germline V gene (reference sequence). The CDR3 sequence is 15 residues long. V was cut by 2 bases and J by 6 bases, with 11 bases left in between. The CDR3 coding sequence is TGTGCCACCAGCAGACAGGGAGCGGGTAATTCACCCCTCCACTTT. Translated: CATSRQGAGNSPLHF.

The chain carries TRBV2 and TRBJ1-2; no definite D call. The CDR3 covers 11 residues. CDR1 SNHLY and CDR2 FYNNEI come from the germline V gene. Between the trimmed V and J ends, which lost 4 bases and 7 bases, there was a span of 7 bases. CDR3 loop: CASSVEVGYTF. In DNA form, the CDR3 reads TGTGCCAGCAGTGTGGAGGTTGGCTACACCTTC.

The CDR3 DNA sequence: TGTGCCAGCAACCGGGATACTGAAGCTTTCTTT. This sequence encodes CASNRDTEAFF. The gene calls are TRBV2 and TRBJ1-1, with D unresolved. Germline CDR1 SNHLY, CDR2 FYNNEI. V gave up 7 bases and J gave up 5 bases, with 8 bases separating them. This CDR3 region has 11 residues.

This clone was observed once. The CDR3 reads CAWSNGLPMNTEAFF. CDR3 DNA: TGTGCCTGGAGTAACGGTTTACCCATGAACACTGAAGCTTTCTTT. The chain employs TRBV30 and TRBJ1-1; D is undetermined. Germline V lookup: CDR1 GTSNPN, CDR2 SVGIG (reference sequence). CDR3 size: 15 residues. The germline V and J ends were trimmed by 2 bases and 0 bases, with 13 bases remaining between them.

The V call is TRBV13, the J call TRBJ2-7; 11 positions agree with TRBD1. V was pared by 1 base and J by 13 bases, with 12 bases of the junction left unmatched. In germline, CDR1 is PRHDT, CDR2 FYEKMQ (reference sequence). The length of the CDR3 is 15 residues. The CDR3 reads CASSLVRDRGSPPYF. CDR3 DNA: TGTGCCAGCAGCTTAGTTCGGGACAGGGGGTCCCCACCATACTTC.

This clone was seen more than once but under ten times. V and J are TRBV14 and TRBJ2-6, with D possibly being TRBD1 or TRBD2 (5 bases each). The CDR3 sequence is 16 residues long. Between the trimmed V and J ends, which lost 4 bases and 0 bases, there was a span of 10 bases. Germline CDR1 SGHDN, CDR2 FVKESK. CDR3 sequence reads: CASSRVGGSGANVLTF. In nucleotides, the CDR3 is TGTGCCAGCAGCCGCGTTGGGGGCTCTGGGGCCAACGTCCTGACTTTC.

This chain joins TRBV30 and TRBJ1-2; D is possibly TRBD1 (6 bases). CDR3 length equals 15 residues. Trimming pared 1 base from V and 2 bases from J, leaving 14 bases between. Germline V gene lookup returns CDR1 GTSNPN and CDR2 SVGIG (reference sequence). The CDR3 loop reads CAWSAADSSNYGYTF. The CDR3 DNA follows: TGTGCCTGGAGTGCAGCGGACAGTTCGAACTATGGCTACACCTTC.

This clone was seen more than once but under ten times. The gene calls are TRBV29-1 and TRBJ2-2; D might be TRBD2 (6 bases). Trimming removed 4 bases at V and 4 bases at J, with 10 bases between. CDR3 length: 13 amino acids. CDR1 SQVTM and CDR2 ANQGSEA come from the germline V gene. CDR3 sequence: CSVAGESTGELFF. The CDR3 DNA follows: TGCAGCGTTGCGGGGGAGAGCACCGGGGAGCTGTTTTTT.

As DNA, the CDR3 is TGTGCCAGCAGCTTACCGTCCTATGGCTACACCTTC. Translation gives CASSLPSYGYTF. The rearrangement joins TRBV7-9 to TRBJ1-2; D unclear. The CDR3 extends over 12 amino acids. V dropped 2 bases and J dropped 4 bases, with 5 bases sitting between them. Per the germline V gene, CDR1 is SEHNR and CDR2 is FQNEAQ (reference sequence).

The rearrangement uses TRBV10-3 and TRBJ2-7; weak D call: TRBD1 (6 bases). The ends were cut back, 3 bases at V and 4 bases at J, with 13 bases in the middle. The CDR3 is 14 residues long. CDR1 is ENHRY, CDR2 SYGVKD, per germline. Here the CDR3 reads CAISDSGTPYEQYF. The CDR3 bases are TGTGCCATCAGTGATTCAGGGACACCTTACGAGCAGTACTTC.

The CDR3 coding sequence is TGCGCCAGCAGCTTAGGAAGCGGGGGTGAAGATACGCAGTATTTT. It specifies CASSLGSGGEDTQYF. J is TRBJ2-3 and V is TRBV5-1; the match to TRBD2 covers 8 bases. The CDR3 loop spans 15 amino acids. The V gene's germline CDR1 is SGHRS and CDR2 YFSETQ. V was clipped by 2 bases and J by 5 bases; unmatched bases: 7.

The chain joins TRBV2 to TRBJ1-2, with 8 nucleotides matching TRBD1. CDR1 SNHLY and CDR2 FYNNEI come from the germline V gene. Unmatched junction bases numbered 9, after V lost 5 bases and J lost 4 bases. CDR3 length equals 15 residues. CDR3 bases: TGTGCCAGCAGTTTGCCGACAGGGGACCGCTATGGCTACACCTTC. It is translated as CASSLPTGDRYGYTF.

This rearrangement joins TRBV5-1 to TRBJ1-1; 8 bases are shared with TRBD1. Looked up from germline, CDR1 is SGHRS and CDR2 is YFSETQ. V shed 4 bases, J shed 7 bases, and the junction held 15 bases outside the gene matches. This CDR3 region has 16 residues. CDR3 loop: CASSARPAGGKIEAFF. CDR3 nucleotides: TGCGCCAGCAGCGCCCGACCCGCAGGGGGCAAAATTGAAGCTTTCTTT. The full variable domain, in which reference TRBV5-1 and TRBJ1-1 provide the parts outside the CDR3, is KAGVTQTPRYLIKTRGQQVTLSCSPISGHRSVSWYQQTPGQGLQFLFEYFSETQRNKGNFPGRFSGRQFSNSRSEMNVSTLELGDSALYLCASSARPAGGKIEAFFGQGTRLTVV.

This clone has only a few counts. This chain joins TRBV29-1 and TRBJ2-1, with 8 positions matching TRBD1. This CDR3 has 14 residues. Germline-derived CDR1 and CDR2 are SQVTM and ANQGSEA. V lost 7 bases, J lost 1 base, and 6 bases stayed unmatched. Here the CDR3 DNA reads TGCAGCGGTGCAGGGGGCTCTTCCTACAATGAGCAGTTCTTC. It is translated as CSGAGGSSYNEQFF.

This sequence joins TRBV9 and TRBJ2-3; no reliable D call. Germline-derived CDR1 and CDR2 are SGDLS and YYNGEE. This CDR3 is 12 amino acids long. The V and J ends lost 1 base and 6 bases respectively, with 6 bases between them. The CDR3, as DNA: TGTGCCAGCAGCGTAACTTGGGATACGCAGTATTTT. It encodes CASSVTWDTQYF.

V gene TRBV4-3 combines with J gene TRBJ2-7, with TRBD1 as a possible D gene (5 bases). The CDR3 contains 15 residues. In germline, CDR1 is LGHNA, CDR2 YSLEER. The V end was cut by 0 bases, the J end by 5 bases, with 14 bases between. As DNA, the CDR3 is TGCGCCAGCAGCCAAGATCTCACAGGTCCGAACGAGCAGTACTTC. Translation: CASSQDLTGPNEQYF.

The sample holds one count of this clone. This chain links TRBV15 with TRBJ1-4; D gene unclear. Trimming shortened V by 1 base and J by 0 bases, and 3 bases separated the two germline ends. Germline-derived CDR1 and CDR2 are LNHNV and YYDKDF (reference sequence). The CDR3 contains 14 residues. The CDR3 reads CATSRGATNEKLFF. CDR3 coding DNA: TGTGCCACCAGCAGAGGCGCAACTAATGAAAAACTGTTTTTT.

The J gene is TRBJ2-3, the V gene TRBV5-1; 8 nucleotides line up with TRBD2. CDR1 and CDR2 from the germline V gene are SGHRS and YFSETQ. The CDR3 contains 16 residues. Germline trimming cut 3 bases from V and 3 bases from J; bases unmatched to any gene: 9. CDR3 region: CASSSHLGGRTDTQYF. The CDR3 DNA sequence: TGCGCCAGCAGCTCCCACCTCGGCGGGAGGACAGATACGCAGTATTTT.

The V gene is TRBV7-9, the J gene TRBJ2-5, with D possibly called TRBD1 or TRBD2 (6 bases each). The V end lost 5 bases, the J end lost 4 bases, and 14 bases lay between the germline ends. Germline V gene data show CDR1 as SEHNR and CDR2 as FQNEAQ (reference sequence). CDR3 size: 14 residues. The CDR3 spells CASSPPGALETQYF. In DNA form, the CDR3 reads TGTGCCAGCAGCCCCCCGGGGGCCTTAGAGACCCAGTACTTC. The complete variable domain, with remaining parts taken from reference TRBV7-9 and TRBJ2-5, reads DTGVSQNPRHKITKRGQNVTFRCDPISEHNRLYWYRQTLGQGPEFLTYFQNEAQLEKSRLLSDRFSAERPKGSFSTLEIQRTEQGDSAMYLCASSPPGALETQYFGPGTRLLVL.